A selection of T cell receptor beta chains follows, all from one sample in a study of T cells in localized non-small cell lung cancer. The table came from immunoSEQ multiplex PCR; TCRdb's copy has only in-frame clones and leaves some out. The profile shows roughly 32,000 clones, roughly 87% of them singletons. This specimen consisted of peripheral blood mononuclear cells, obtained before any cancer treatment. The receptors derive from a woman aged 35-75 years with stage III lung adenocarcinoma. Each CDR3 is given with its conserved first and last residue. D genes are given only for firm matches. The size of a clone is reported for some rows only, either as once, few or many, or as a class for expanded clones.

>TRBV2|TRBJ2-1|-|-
CASSEGVLGYNEQFF
TGTGCCAGCAGTGAAGGGGTCCTGGGCTACAATGAGCAGTTCTTC
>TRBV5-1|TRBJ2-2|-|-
CASSLVQITNTGELFF
TGCGCCAGCAGCTTGGTCCAGATCACGAACACCGGGGAGCTGTTTTTT
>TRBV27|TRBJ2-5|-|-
CASSLFRGAGHQETQYF
TGTGCCAGCAGTTTATTCCGTGGGGCAGGACACCAAGAGACCCAGTACTTC
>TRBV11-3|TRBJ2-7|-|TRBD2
CASSLSGLASEQYF
TGTGCCAGCAGCTTAAGTGGACTAGCGAGTGAGCAGTACTTC
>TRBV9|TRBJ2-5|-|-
CASSVGAQASRQVQETQYF
TGTGCCAGCAGCGTAGGGGCCCAGGCTTCGCGGCAGGTACAAGAGACCCAGTACTTC
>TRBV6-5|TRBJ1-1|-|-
CASSYSERVGTEAFF
TGTGCCAGCAGTTACTCGGAGAGGGTGGGCACTGAAGCTTTCTTT
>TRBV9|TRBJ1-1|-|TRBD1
CASSSPTGDYTEAFF
TGTGCCAGCAGCTCGCCGACAGGGGATTACACTGAAGCTTTCTTT
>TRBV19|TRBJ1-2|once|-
CASSAQGKGSNYGYTF
TGTGCCAGTAGTGCCCAGGGGAAAGGGTCGAACTATGGCTACACCTTC
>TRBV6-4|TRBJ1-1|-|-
CASFLGATEAFF
TGTGCCAGCTTCCTCGGGGCCACTGAAGCTTTCTTT
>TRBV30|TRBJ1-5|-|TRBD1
CAWRLTGAGQPQHF
TGTGCCTGGAGGCTAACAGGGGCCGGTCAGCCCCAGCATTTT
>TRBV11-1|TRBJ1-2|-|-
CASSPGTTRRGYTF
TGTGCCAGCAGCCCGGGGACCACAAGACGTGGCTACACCTTC
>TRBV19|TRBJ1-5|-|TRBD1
CASSTGTGGNQPQHF
TGTGCCAGTAGTACCGGGACAGGGGGCAATCAGCCCCAGCATTTT
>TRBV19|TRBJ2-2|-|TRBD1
CASSARQGTYTGELFF
TGTGCCAGTAGTGCAAGACAGGGGACTTACACCGGGGAGCTGTTTTTT
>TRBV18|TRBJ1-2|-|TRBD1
CASSRQGGYYGYTF
TGTGCCAGCTCTCGACAGGGGGGTTACTATGGCTACACCTTC
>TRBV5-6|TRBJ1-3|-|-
CASSYGTVGNTIYF
TGTGCCAGCAGCTACGGGACTGTTGGAAACACCATATATTTT
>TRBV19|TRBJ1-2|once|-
CASKRTGEGYTF
TGTGCCAGTAAAAGGACCGGTGAAGGCTACACCTTC
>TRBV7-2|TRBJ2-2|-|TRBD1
CASLGQVSTGELFF
TGTGCCAGCCTGGGACAGGTTAGCACCGGGGAGCTGTTTTTT
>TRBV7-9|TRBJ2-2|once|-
CASSRLSTSTGELFF
TGTGCCAGCAGTAGGCTCTCCACCTCCACCGGGGAGCTGTTTTTT
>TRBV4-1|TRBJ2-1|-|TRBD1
CASTPGDRLSSYNEQFF
TGCGCCAGCACCCCCGGGGACAGGTTAAGCTCCTACAATGAGCAGTTCTTC
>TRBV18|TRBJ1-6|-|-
CASSPPGTAPSPLHF
TGTGCCAGCTCACCCCCGGGGACGGCCCCGTCACCCCTCCACTTT
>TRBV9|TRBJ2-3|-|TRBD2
CASSVSLAGEIDTQYF
TGTGCCAGCAGCGTAAGTTTAGCGGGGGAGATAGATACGCAGTATTTT
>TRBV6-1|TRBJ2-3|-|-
CASSEPGLSTDTQYF
TGTGCCAGCAGTGAACCGGGCCTGAGCACAGATACGCAGTATTTT
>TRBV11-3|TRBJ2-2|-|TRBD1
CASSLGDRAYDTGELFF
TGTGCCAGCAGCTTAGGGGACAGGGCATATGACACCGGGGAGCTGTTTTTT
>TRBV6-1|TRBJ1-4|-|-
CASSEVRGWDEKLFF
TGTGCCAGCAGTGAAGTTAGGGGATGGGATGAAAAACTGTTTTTT
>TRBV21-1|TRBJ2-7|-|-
CASSKQGAGYEQYF
TGTGCCAGCAGCAAACAGGGGGCTGGGTACGAGCAGTACTTC
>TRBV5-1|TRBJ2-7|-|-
CASSSDPTGWGSYEQYF
TGCGCCAGCAGCTCTGACCCGACAGGTTGGGGGTCCTACGAGCAGTACTTC
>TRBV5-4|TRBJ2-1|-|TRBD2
CASSLDASGTYNEQFF
TGTGCCAGCAGCTTGGATGCTAGCGGTACCTACAATGAGCAGTTCTTC
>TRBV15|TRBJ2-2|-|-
CATSGKEGNGELFF
TGTGCCACCAGCGGAAAAGAGGGGAACGGGGAGCTGTTTTTT
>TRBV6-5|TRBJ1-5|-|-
CASRPFGGPGSPQHF
TGTGCCAGCAGACCTTTCGGGGGCCCTGGCTCGCCCCAGCATTTT
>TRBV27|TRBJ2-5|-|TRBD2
CASSPTRLAGGGETQYF
TGTGCCAGCAGTCCTACCCGACTAGCGGGAGGTGGGGAGACCCAGTACTTC
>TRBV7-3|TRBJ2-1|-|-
CASSPYLGGPINEQFF
TGTGCCAGCAGCCCCTACCTGGGGGGCCCGATCAATGAGCAGTTCTTC
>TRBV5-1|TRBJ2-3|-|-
CASSLGMATDTQYF
TGCGCCAGCAGCTTAGGCATGGCCACAGATACGCAGTATTTT
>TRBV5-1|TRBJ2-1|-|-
CASSLSTGNEQFF
TGCGCCAGCAGCTTGTCGACCGGCAATGAGCAGTTCTTC
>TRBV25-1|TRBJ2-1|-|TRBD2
CASSGCLGLAGTWEQFF
TGTGCCAGCAGTGGCTGCCTCGGACTAGCGGGAACTTGGGAGCAGTTCTTC
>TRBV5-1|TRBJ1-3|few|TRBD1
CASSLGGQILRNTIYF
TGCGCCAGCAGCTTGGGGGGACAGATTTTGCGAAACACCATATATTTT
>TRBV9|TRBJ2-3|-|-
CASTPVVGADTQYF
TGTGCCAGCACCCCGGTGGTTGGCGCAGATACGCAGTATTTT
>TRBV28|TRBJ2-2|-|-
CASSFLAGTHPTGELFF
TGTGCCAGCAGTTTCCTCGCCGGGACACATCCCACCGGGGAGCTGTTTTTT
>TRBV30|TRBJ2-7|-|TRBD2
CAWSGGRFYEQYF
TGTGCCTGGAGTGGCGGGAGGTTCTACGAGCAGTACTTC
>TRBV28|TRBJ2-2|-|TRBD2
CASSPLGLPSGRADTGELFF
TGTGCCAGCAGCCCGCTGGGCCTCCCTAGCGGGAGGGCTGACACCGGGGAGCTGTTTTTT
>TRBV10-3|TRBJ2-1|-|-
CAISGIGSYNEQFF
TGTGCCATCTCAGGCATAGGTTCCTACAATGAGCAGTTCTTC
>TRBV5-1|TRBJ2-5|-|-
CASSPGDSRQETQYF
TGCGCCAGCAGCCCGGGGGACAGTCGCCAAGAGACCCAGTACTTC
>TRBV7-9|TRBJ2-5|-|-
CASSLRGEKETQYF
TGTGCCAGCAGCTTAAGGGGGGAGAAAGAGACCCAGTACTTC
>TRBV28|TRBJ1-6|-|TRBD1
CASSSPGQGHSPLHF
TGTGCCAGCAGTTCTCCGGGACAGGGGCATTCACCCCTCCACTTT
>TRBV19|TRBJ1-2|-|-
CASSTRLGSGTPGYTF
TGTGCCAGTAGTACTCGCCTAGGGTCAGGGACGCCTGGCTACACCTTC
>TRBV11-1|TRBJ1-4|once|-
CASSLKDELFF
TGTGCCAGCAGCCTCAAGGATGAACTGTTTTTT
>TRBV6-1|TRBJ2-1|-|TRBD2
CASGLAGVNEQFF
TGTGCCAGCGGCCTAGCGGGGGTGAATGAGCAGTTCTTC
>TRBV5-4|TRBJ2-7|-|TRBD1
CASSRDRALYEQYF
TGTGCCAGCAGCCGGGACAGGGCTCTCTACGAGCAGTACTTC
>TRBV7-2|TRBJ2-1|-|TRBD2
CASSLMLAGFKDEQFF
TGTGCCAGCAGCCTGATGCTAGCGGGATTTAAGGATGAGCAGTTCTTC